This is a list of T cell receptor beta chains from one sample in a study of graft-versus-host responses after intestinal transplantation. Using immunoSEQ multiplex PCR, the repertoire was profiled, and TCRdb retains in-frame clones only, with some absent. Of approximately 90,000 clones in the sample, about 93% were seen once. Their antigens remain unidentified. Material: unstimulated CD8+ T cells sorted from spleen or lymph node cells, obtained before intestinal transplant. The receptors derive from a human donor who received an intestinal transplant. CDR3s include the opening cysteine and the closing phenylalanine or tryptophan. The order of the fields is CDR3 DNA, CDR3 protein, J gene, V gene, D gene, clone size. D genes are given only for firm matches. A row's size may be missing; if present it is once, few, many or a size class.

TGTGCCAGCAGTGAAGGGGCAGGGGGCATACGGGGAGAGACCCAGTACTTC,CASSEGAGGIRGETQYF,TRBJ2-5,TRBV6-1,TRBD1,-
TGTGCCAGCAGACTCCCAGGGGCGAACACTGAAGCTTTCTTT,CASRLPGANTEAFF,TRBJ1-1,TRBV6-5,-,once
TGTGCCAGCAGTTACCAACTAGCGGGAGTGGAGACCCAGTACTTC,CASSYQLAGVETQYF,TRBJ2-5,TRBV6-5,TRBD2,-
TGTGCCAGCAGCGTAGGGACTAGCGGGTACGAGCAGTACTTC,CASSVGTSGYEQYF,TRBJ2-7,TRBV9,TRBD2,-
TGTGCCAGCAGCTCACCGGGACTAGGTTACAATGAGCAGTTCTTC,CASSSPGLGYNEQFF,TRBJ2-1,TRBV5-6,TRBD2,-
TGTGCCAGCAGCCCAGTAGGTGGGTGGACTAGCGGGAGGTGTGACTACAATGAGCGGTTCTTC,CASSPVGGWTSGRCDYNERFF,TRBJ2-1,TRBV9,TRBD2,once
TGCAGCGTTGAAGATGGGGGGCTTTATGGCTACACCTTC,CSVEDGGLYGYTF,TRBJ1-2,TRBV29-1,-,-
TGTGCCAGCAAACTAAACGTGGAGAGGGAGCAGTACTTC,CASKLNVEREQYF,TRBJ2-7,TRBV6-5,-,-
TGTGCCAGCAGTTCCCCTAACCGGGACAGGGGGTCACCCCTCCACTTT,CASSSPNRDRGSPLHF,TRBJ1-6,TRBV28,TRBD1,-
TGTGCCAGCAGCGTAGGAAACCGGGACAGGGGCACCGGGGAGCTGTTTTTT,CASSVGNRDRGTGELFF,TRBJ2-2,TRBV9,TRBD1,-
TGTGCCAGCAGCTGGGACGGGGTACGAGGAGAGACCCAGTACTTC,CASSWDGVRGETQYF,TRBJ2-5,TRBV5-6,-,-
TGCAGCGTTGTTAAGCAGGGGAGTGAGCAGTTCTTC,CSVVKQGSEQFF,TRBJ2-1,TRBV29-1,-,-
TGTGCCGTCCTTGGGACAGGGGCCTACGAGCAGTACTTC,CAVLGTGAYEQYF,TRBJ2-7,TRBV2,TRBD1,-
TGTGCCAGCAGTGATTTCACAGATACGCAGTATTTT,CASSDFTDTQYF,TRBJ2-3,TRBV6-1,-,-
TGTGCCAGCAGCGCGACAGGGGAAGAGGATGGCTACACCTTC,CASSATGEEDGYTF,TRBJ1-2,TRBV5-5,TRBD1,-
TGTGCCAGCGATCCCCTAGGGGGATGGTACAATGAGCAGTTCTTC,CASDPLGGWYNEQFF,TRBJ2-1,TRBV6-5,-,-
TGTGCCAGCAGCCCCTCGACCGGGGAGCTGTTTTTT,CASSPSTGELFF,TRBJ2-2,TRBV2,-,few
TGCGCCAGCAGCCCGACGGGGGTGCGGGAGGGAGTAGGAGAGACCCAGTACTTC,CASSPTGVREGVGETQYF,TRBJ2-5,TRBV5-1,TRBD2,-
TGTGCCAGCAGCTCTTTCTCATGGCAGCAGTTCTTC,CASSSFSWQQFF,TRBJ2-1,TRBV11-2,-,-